The 21 T cell receptor beta chains below were found in one sample sequenced in a study of cytomegalovirus exposure and HLA in healthy donors listed by TCRdb under 2017. The library came from the immunoSEQ multiplex PCR assay. The multiplex PCR relied on a mix of 60 forward primers for TCR Vbeta segments and 13 reverse primers for TCR Jbeta segments. The table comes from immuneACCESS by way of TCRdb, which keeps in-frame sequences with V and J called. Part of the clones is missing from these tables; in studies checked, under half for an unresolved V gene and the rest for unknown reasons. For this sample the table gives roughly 77,000 clones, of which around a tenth were detected only once. Together, the top ten hold 24% of the sample. Sample: PBMCs. The receptors originated from a man aged 55 to 70 in good health and CMV-seropositive.

The J gene is TRBJ1-4, the V gene TRBV19, with 7 bases lining up with TRBD1. V was pared by 3 bases and J by 5 bases, with 6 bases of the junction left unmatched. The CDR3 is made up of 15 amino acids. Looked up from germline, CDR1 is LNHDA and CDR2 is SQIVND (reference sequence). CDR3 protein: CASSMRGQPNEKLFF. The CDR3 DNA is TGTGCCAGTAGTATGAGGGGACAGCCAAATGAAAAACTGTTTTTT.

This clone was observed many times. The CDR3 DNA follows: TGTGCCAGTAGTACCGGACAGCTCTCTCCGTGGGTGCCCCAGCATTTT. Protein product: CASSTGQLSPWVPQHF. This chain joins TRBV19 and TRBJ1-5; D is possibly TRBD1 (6 bases). Germline loops: CDR1 LNHDA, CDR2 SQIVND (reference sequence). This CDR3 has 16 amino acids. V was trimmed by 4 bases and J by 9 bases, leaving 22 bases between them.

The V call is TRBV5-1, the J call TRBJ1-6; possibly TRBD1 for D (6 bases). CDR1 SGHRS and CDR2 YFSETQ come from the germline V gene. There are 16 residues in the CDR3. Trimming took off 3 bases at V and 8 bases at J, with 18 bases between the two ends. The chain's CDR3 is CASSWRPPGADSPLHF. As DNA, the CDR3 is TGCGCCAGCAGCTGGAGGCCCCCAGGGGCAGATTCACCCCTCCACTTT.

V usage is TRBV9 and J usage is TRBJ2-1; 13 positions agree with TRBD2. The germline V gene has CDR1 SGDLS and CDR2 YYNGEE. The CDR3 covers 14 residues. The ends lost 0 bases at V and 16 bases at J; junction bases unmatched: 7. CDR3 amino acids: CASSVDPGTSGIFF. The CDR3 DNA reads TGTGCCAGCAGCGTAGACCCAGGGACTAGCGGGATTTTCTTC.

This clone has just a few counts. The chain couples TRBV7-8 to TRBJ2-1; maybe TRBD1 (6 bases). Per the germline V gene, CDR1 is SGHVS and CDR2 is FQNEAQ. Trimming removed 5 bases from V and 10 bases from J, with 21 bases in between. The CDR3 totals 15 residues. The CDR3 DNA sequence: TGTGCCAGCAGCCCCCAGGGGTCCAACAATGCGGAGCAGTTCTTC. Its translation: CASSPQGSNNAEQFF. Using reference TRBV7-8 and TRBJ2-1 for the parts outside the CDR3, the full variable domain is GAGVSQSPRYKVAKRGQDVALRCDPISGHVSLFWYQQALGQGPEFLTYFQNEAQLDKSGLPSDRFFAERPEGSVSTLKIQRTQQEDSAVYLCASSPQGSNNAEQFFGPGTRLTVL.

This clone was observed a few times. This chain links TRBV29-1 with TRBJ2-7; 8 bases line up with TRBD1. This CDR3 spans 13 amino acids. Germline V gene lookup returns CDR1 SQVTM and CDR2 ANQGSEA. The J segment lost 7 bases and the V segment lost 7 bases, leaving 12 bases of the junction unmatched. This CDR3 is CSARGQGAGEQYF. As DNA, the CDR3 is TGCAGCGCCCGGGGGCAGGGGGCAGGAGAGCAGTACTTC.

This chain connects TRBV6-1 to TRBJ2-2, with 7 bases identical to TRBD1. Germline assignment: CDR1 MNHNS and CDR2 SASEGT. V shed 8 bases, J shed 5 bases, and the junction held 5 bases outside the gene matches. The CDR3 extends over 13 amino acids. The chain's CDR3 is CASGVTGTGELFF. The CDR3 coding sequence is TGTGCCAGCGGCGTGACAGGGACCGGGGAGCTGTTTTTT.

This clone was counted a few times. The rearrangement links TRBV6-1 to TRBJ2-7; 8 nucleotides line up with TRBD1. V was pared by 7 bases and J by 6 bases, with 11 bases of the junction left unmatched. Germline CDR1 and CDR2: MNHNS and SASEGT. The CDR3 loop spans 14 amino acids. The CDR3: CASTGGQGFVEQYV. For the CDR3, the DNA is TGTGCCAGCACCGGAGGACAGGGATTTGTCGAGCAGTACGTC.

This clone was counted only a few times. The genes are TRBV15 and TRBJ1-1; 10 bases agree with TRBD1. V lost 4 bases and J lost 4; bases outside the gene matches: 6. The CDR3 contains 15 residues. Germline V gene lookup returns CDR1 LNHNV and CDR2 YYDKDF (reference sequence). In DNA, the CDR3 is TGTGCCACCAGCATAGACAGGGGGCGGGCCACTGAAGCTTTCTTT. Amino acids: CATSIDRGRATEAFF. Full variable domain (remainder filled in from reference TRBV15 and TRBJ1-1): DAMVIQNPRYQVTQFGKPVTLSCSQTLNHNVMYWYQQKSSQAPKLLFHYYDKDFNNEADTPDNFQSRRPNTSFCFLDIRSPGLGDTAMYLCATSIDRGRATEAFFGQGTRLTVV.

The V and J genes are TRBV28 and TRBJ2-5; 7 bases fit TRBD2. Germline CDR1 reads MDHEN; CDR2 reads SYDVKM. Trimming removed 1 base from V and 2 bases from J; junction bases left unmatched: 1. The CDR3 sequence is 14 residues long. This chain's CDR3 is CASSLLGLQETQYF. The CDR3 DNA is TGTGCCAGCAGTTTATTGGGACTACAAGAGACCCAGTACTTC.

Here the CDR3 DNA reads TGTGCCAGCTATTCGGGACTAGCGGGCAATGAGCAGTTCTTC. This sequence encodes CASYSGLAGNEQFF. The chain combines TRBV2 with TRBJ2-1, with 12 bases aligning to TRBD2. Germline CDR1 is SNHLY and CDR2 is FYNNEI. This CDR3 contains 14 residues. V shed 8 bases and J 6 bases; nucleotides not matched to a gene: 5.

This clone was counted a few times. This chain connects TRBV2 to TRBJ2-3; TRBD2 matches at 7 bases. V was clipped by 5 bases and J by 7 bases; unmatched bases: 3. The length of the CDR3 is 12 residues. CDR1 SNHLY and CDR2 FYNNEI come from the germline V gene. The CDR3 DNA sequence: TGTGCCAGCAGTCCGACTAGCTATACGCAGTATTTT. Its protein is CASSPTSYTQYF.

This clone was recorded a few times. The CDR3 DNA follows: TGTGCCTGCGGTGCCCTCTCTGGAAACACCATATATTTT. Translating it yields CACGALSGNTIYF. This chain links TRBV7-2 with TRBJ1-3; no clear D gene. V lost 11 bases to trimming and J lost 0 bases, with 11 bases between them. This CDR3 region has 13 residues. Per the germline V gene, CDR1 is SGHTA and CDR2 is FQGNSA.

The chain recombines TRBV28 with TRBJ1-5, with unresolved D. The CDR3 length is 12 residues. Germline V gene lookup returns CDR1 MDHEN and CDR2 SYDVKM. V was trimmed by 6 bases and J by 4 bases, leaving 7 bases between them. CDR3 sequence: CASRNSNQPQHF. Written as DNA, the CDR3 is TGTGCCAGCAGAAATAGTAATCAGCCCCAGCATTTT.

This clone was detected only a few times. V usage is TRBV4-2 and J usage is TRBJ1-4; maybe TRBD1 (6 bases). The CDR3 sequence is 15 residues long. Germline assignment: CDR1 LGHNA and CDR2 YNFKEQ. Trimming cost V 1 base and J 4 bases, with 10 bases left between them. CDR3 in DNA: TGTGCCAGCAGCCAAGCTCAGGGGAATAATGAAAAACTGTTTTTT. Translation: CASSQAQGNNEKLFF.

This clone was recorded a few times. V usage is TRBV12-5 and J usage is TRBJ2-7, with 8 bases identical to TRBD2. Trimming removed 8 bases from V and 6 bases from J; junction bases left unmatched: 9. The CDR3 sequence is 13 residues long. Germline V lookup: CDR1 LGHNT, CDR2 FRNRAP. CDR3 loop: CASSEREIGEQYF. CDR3 in DNA: TGTGCTAGTTCCGAGCGGGAGATTGGCGAGCAGTACTTC.

This clone was recorded a few times. This chain connects TRBV5-1 to TRBJ1-4, with D perhaps matching TRBD1 (5 bases). Per the germline V gene, CDR1 is SGHRS and CDR2 is YFSETQ. The length of the CDR3 is 14 residues. V shed 6 bases and J shed 0 bases, with 9 bases lying between them. CDR3 nucleotides: TGCGCCAGCATGACAGAGCCAACTAATGAAAAACTGTTTTTT. Protein product: CASMTEPTNEKLFF. Full variable domain (outside the CDR3, taken from reference TRBV5-1 and TRBJ1-4): KAGVTQTPRYLIKTRGQQVTLSCSPISGHRSVSWYQQTPGQGLQFLFEYFSETQRNKGNFPGRFSGRQFSNSRSEMNVSTLELGDSALYLCASMTEPTNEKLFFGSGTQLSVL.

The chain carries TRBV6-4 and TRBJ2-1; D may be TRBD2 (6 bases). CDR3 length: 13 amino acids. The V gene lost 5 bases and the J gene lost 9 bases, with 14 bases spanning the gap. In germline, CDR1 is MRHNA, CDR2 SNTAGT. The CDR3 region is CASSRNRGGEQFF. The CDR3 DNA is TGTGCCAGCAGTCGAAATAGGGGAGGTGAGCAGTTCTTC.

In nucleotides, the CDR3 is TGCGCCAGCAGCCCGGGGAATAGGGATGGCTACACCTTC. Translation: CASSPGNRDGYTF. This rearrangement joins TRBV5-1 to TRBJ1-2, with D hard to call. This CDR3 comprises 13 residues. The germline gives CDR1 SGHRS, CDR2 YFSETQ. Trimming removed 4 bases at V and 6 bases at J, with 13 bases between.

Only a few counts were recorded for this clone. The J gene is TRBJ2-7, the V gene TRBV7-8; TRBD2 matches 12 bases. The CDR3 is 14 residues long. V lost 6 bases to trimming and J lost 3 bases; unmatched junction nucleotides: 3. Looked up from germline, CDR1 is SGHVS and CDR2 is FQNEAQ. CDR3 residues: CASRLLAGGYEQYF. In DNA, the CDR3 is TGTGCCAGCAGGTTACTAGCGGGGGGCTACGAGCAGTACTTC.

The chain couples TRBV15 to TRBJ2-1; weak D call: TRBD1 (6 bases). Germline loops: CDR1 LNHNV, CDR2 YYDKDF (reference sequence). This CDR3 contains 14 residues. The V and J ends lost 5 bases and 7 bases respectively, with 15 bases between them. CDR3 sequence (DNA): TGTGCCACCAGCCCCCCCCTTACAGGGAATGAGCAGTTCTTC. It specifies CATSPPLTGNEQFF. The variable domain in full, completed from reference TRBV15 and TRBJ2-1, reads DAMVIQNPRYQVTQFGKPVTLSCSQTLNHNVMYWYQQKSSQAPKLLFHYYDKDFNNEADTPDNFQSRRPNTSFCFLDIRSPGLGDTAMYLCATSPPLTGNEQFFGPGTRLTVL.